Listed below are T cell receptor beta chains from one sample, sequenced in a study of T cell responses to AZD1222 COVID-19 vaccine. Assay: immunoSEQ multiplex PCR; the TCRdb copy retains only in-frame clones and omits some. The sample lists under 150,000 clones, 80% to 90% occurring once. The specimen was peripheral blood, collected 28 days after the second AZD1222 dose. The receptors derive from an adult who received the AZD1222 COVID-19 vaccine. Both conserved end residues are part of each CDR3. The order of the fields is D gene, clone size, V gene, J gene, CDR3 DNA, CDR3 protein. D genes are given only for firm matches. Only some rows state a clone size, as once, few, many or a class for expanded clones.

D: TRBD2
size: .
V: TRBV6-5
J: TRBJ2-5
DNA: TGTGCCAGCCGGGGGGTTCGGGAGACCCAGTACTTC
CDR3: CASRGVRETQYF

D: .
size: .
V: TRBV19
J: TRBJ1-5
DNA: TGTGCCAGTAGTTCCCAACCCCTGGTCAGGCTACTTCAGCCCCAGCATTTT
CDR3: CASSSQPLVRLLQPQHF

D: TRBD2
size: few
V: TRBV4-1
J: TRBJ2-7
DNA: TGCGCCAGCAGCCAAGAGAGCGGGAGTCTAACCTACGAGCAGTACTTC
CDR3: CASSQESGSLTYEQYF

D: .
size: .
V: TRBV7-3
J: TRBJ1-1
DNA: TGTGCCAGCAGCCATGACAGGAACACTGAAGCTTTCTTT
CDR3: CASSHDRNTEAFF

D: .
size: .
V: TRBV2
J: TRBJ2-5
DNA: TGTGCCAGCACCGTCAGGAGGTACCAAGAGACCCAGTACTTC
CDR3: CASTVRRYQETQYF

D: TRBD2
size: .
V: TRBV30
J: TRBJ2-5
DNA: TGTGCCTGGAGTTCGGGACTAGCGGTTCAAGAGACCCAGTACTTC
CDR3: CAWSSGLAVQETQYF

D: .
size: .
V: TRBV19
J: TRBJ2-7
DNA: TGTGCCAGTAGTAGGGGAAGCTCCTACGAGCAGTACTTC
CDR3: CASSRGSSYEQYF

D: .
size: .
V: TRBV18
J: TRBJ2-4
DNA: TGTGCCAGCTCACCCCCCCGGGGTCAGGGGCGAGGGGCCAAAAACATTCAGTACTTC
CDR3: CASSPPRGQGRGAKNIQYF

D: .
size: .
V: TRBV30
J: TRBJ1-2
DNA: TGTGCCTGGAGAGACCGACATACTATCTATGGCTACACCTTC
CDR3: CAWRDRHTIYGYTF

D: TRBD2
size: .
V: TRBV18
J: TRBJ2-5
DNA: TGTGCCAGCTCACCTTACGAACTAGCGGGAGAAGAGACCCAGTACTTC
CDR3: CASSPYELAGEETQYF

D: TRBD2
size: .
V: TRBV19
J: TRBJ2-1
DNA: TGTGCCAGTAGGCCCGGACTAGCGGGGTTCTACAATGAGCAGTTCTTC
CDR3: CASRPGLAGFYNEQFF

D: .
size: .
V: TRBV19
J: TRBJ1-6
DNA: TGTGCCAGCCAAGCACAGGGAGTCCGATCACCCCTCCACTTT
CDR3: CASQAQGVRSPLHF

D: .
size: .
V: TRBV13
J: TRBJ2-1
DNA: TGTGCCAGCAGCTTATTTAATGAGCAGTTCTTC
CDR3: CASSLFNEQFF

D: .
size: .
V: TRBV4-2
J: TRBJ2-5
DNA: TGTGCCAGCAGCCAAGCTGGGAAAGGGCCGAAGGGGCAAGAGACCCAGTACTTC
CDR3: CASSQAGKGPKGQETQYF

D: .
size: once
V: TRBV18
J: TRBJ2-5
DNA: TGTGCCAGCTCACAGTCGGGGTCCCAAGAGACCCAGTACTTC
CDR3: CASSQSGSQETQYF

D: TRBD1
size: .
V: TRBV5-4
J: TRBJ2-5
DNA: TGTGCCAGCAGCTTACCCGGACAGGGGGCTGGGGAGACCCAGTACTTC
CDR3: CASSLPGQGAGETQYF

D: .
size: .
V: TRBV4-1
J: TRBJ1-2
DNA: TGCGCCAGCAGCCATGGGGGCGCCTTCTATGGCTACACCTTC
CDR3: CASSHGGAFYGYTF

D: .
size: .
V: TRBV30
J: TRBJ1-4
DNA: TGTGCCTGGAGAGGACAGATTAATGAAAAACTGTTTTTT
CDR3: CAWRGQINEKLFF

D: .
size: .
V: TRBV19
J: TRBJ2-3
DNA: TGTGCCAGTAGTATTTATGGAGATAAGGTTAGCACAGATACGCAGTATTTT
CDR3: CASSIYGDKVSTDTQYF

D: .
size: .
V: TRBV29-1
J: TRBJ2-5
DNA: TGCAGCGTCCTTAGGGACATCCAAGAGACCCAGTACTTC
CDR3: CSVLRDIQETQYF

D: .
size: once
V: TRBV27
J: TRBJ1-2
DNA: TGTGCCAGCAGTTCCTCCGGGACCGCGAACTATGGCTACACCTTC
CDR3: CASSSSGTANYGYTF

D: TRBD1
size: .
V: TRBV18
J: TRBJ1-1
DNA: TGTGCCAGCTCACCAACTCCGACAGGGACTGAAGCTTTCTTT
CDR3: CASSPTPTGTEAFF

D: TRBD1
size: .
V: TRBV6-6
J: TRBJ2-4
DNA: TGTGCCAGCAGCCCGATATCAGGGGGCAAAAACATTCAGTACTTC
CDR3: CASSPISGGKNIQYF

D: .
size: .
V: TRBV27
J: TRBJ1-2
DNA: TGTGCCAGCAGTCCCGGGACCCCATATGGCTACACCTTC
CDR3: CASSPGTPYGYTF

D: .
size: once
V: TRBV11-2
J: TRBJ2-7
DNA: TGTGCCAGCAGCTCGGGGGCGGGGGCCGCCTACGAGCAGTACTTC
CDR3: CASSSGAGAAYEQYF

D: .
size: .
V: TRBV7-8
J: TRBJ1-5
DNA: TGTGCCAGCAGCTTAGTTGGGAATGGCAATCAGCCCCAGCATTTT
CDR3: CASSLVGNGNQPQHF

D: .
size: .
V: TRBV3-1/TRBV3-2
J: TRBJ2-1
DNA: TGTGCCAGCAGCCGGGGCAGGGAGCAGTTCTTC
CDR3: CASSRGREQFF

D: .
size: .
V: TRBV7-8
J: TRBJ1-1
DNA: TGTGCCAGCAGCTCCACCCGAAAGAACACTGAAGCTTTCTTT
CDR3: CASSSTRKNTEAFF

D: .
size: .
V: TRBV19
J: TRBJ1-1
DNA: TGTGCCAGTAGTATACCGTTGGGACGGGCTTTCTTT
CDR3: CASSIPLGRAFF

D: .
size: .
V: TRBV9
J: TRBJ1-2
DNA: TGTGCCAGCAGCGTAGCGGACAGCTATGGCTACACCTTC
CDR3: CASSVADSYGYTF

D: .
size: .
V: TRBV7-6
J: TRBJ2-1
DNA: TGTGCCAGCAGCTCTCTAACCACGCCCCCTCGGAATGAGCAGTTCTTC
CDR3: CASSSLTTPPRNEQFF

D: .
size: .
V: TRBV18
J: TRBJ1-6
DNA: TGTGCCAGCTCTCCGGGCGGCCTAAACGCGTATTCACCCCTCCACTTT
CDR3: CASSPGGLNAYSPLHF

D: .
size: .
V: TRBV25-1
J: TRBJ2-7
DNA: TGTGCCAGCAGTGTAGCCCTAGCTGACGAGCAGTACTTC
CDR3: CASSVALADEQYF

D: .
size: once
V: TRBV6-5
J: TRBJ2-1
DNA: TGTGCCAGCAGTTATTCAGGGGGGCACTCTTACAATGAGCAGTTCTTC
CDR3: CASSYSGGHSYNEQFF

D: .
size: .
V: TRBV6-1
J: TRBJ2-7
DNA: TGTGCCAGCAGTGAAGCGATGCGGACTACCCGACCCAGCTCCTACGAGCAGTACTTC
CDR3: CASSEAMRTTRPSSYEQYF

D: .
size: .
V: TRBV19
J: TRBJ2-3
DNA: TGTGCCAGTAGTATTAAGTTCACAGATACGCAGTATTTT
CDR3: CASSIKFTDTQYF

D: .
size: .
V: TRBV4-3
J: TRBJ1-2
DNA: TGCGCCAGCAGCCAAGATAGGCTTTCGGCGGCCTATGGCTACACCTTC
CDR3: CASSQDRLSAAYGYTF

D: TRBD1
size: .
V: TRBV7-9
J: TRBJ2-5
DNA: TGTGCCAGCAGCTTCTGGACAGGGGGCGAGGAGACCCAGTACTTC
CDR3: CASSFWTGGEETQYF

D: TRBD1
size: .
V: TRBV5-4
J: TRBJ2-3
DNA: TGTGCCAGCAGCAAGCCCGGACAGGGTGACACAGATACGCAGTATTTT
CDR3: CASSKPGQGDTDTQYF

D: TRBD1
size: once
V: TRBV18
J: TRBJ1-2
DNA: TGTGCCAGCTCACTCGAGGACAGGCACACCTTC
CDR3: CASSLEDRHTF

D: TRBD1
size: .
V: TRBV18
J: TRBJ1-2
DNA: TGTGCCAGCTCACGCAACCGGGACAGGGTTCCAGGCTACACCTTC
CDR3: CASSRNRDRVPGYTF

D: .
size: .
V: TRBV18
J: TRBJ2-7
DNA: TGTGCCAGCTCACCAAGTAGAGGACATTCCTACGAGCAGTACTTC
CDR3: CASSPSRGHSYEQYF

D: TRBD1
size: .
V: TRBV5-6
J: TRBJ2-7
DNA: TGTGCCAGCAGCCGTAGGGACAGCTCCTACGAGCAGTACTTC
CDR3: CASSRRDSSYEQYF

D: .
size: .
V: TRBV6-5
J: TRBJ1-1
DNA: TGTGCCAGCAGAGCGGGAGCGAACACTGAAGCTTTCTTT
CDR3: CASRAGANTEAFF

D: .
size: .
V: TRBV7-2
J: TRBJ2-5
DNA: TGTGCCAGCAGCTACCCTGCCCAAGAGACCCAGTACTTC
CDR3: CASSYPAQETQYF

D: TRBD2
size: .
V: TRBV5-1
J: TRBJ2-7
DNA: TGCGCCAGCAGCCGAGAGGGGACTACCCCTATTACCAGCTACGAGCAGTACTTC
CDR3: CASSREGTTPITSYEQYF

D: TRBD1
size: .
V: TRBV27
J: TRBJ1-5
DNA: TGTGCCAGCAGATCGACAGGGATGGAGCCCCAGCATTTT
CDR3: CASRSTGMEPQHF

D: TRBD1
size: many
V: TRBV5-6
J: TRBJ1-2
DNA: TGTGCCAGCAGCCCCAGGACAGGGGGCAACTATGGCTACACCTTC
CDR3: CASSPRTGGNYGYTF

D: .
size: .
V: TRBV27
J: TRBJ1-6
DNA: TGTGCCAGTTCATTAGGGAGCTCCTATAATTCACCCCTCCACTTT
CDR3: CASSLGSSYNSPLHF